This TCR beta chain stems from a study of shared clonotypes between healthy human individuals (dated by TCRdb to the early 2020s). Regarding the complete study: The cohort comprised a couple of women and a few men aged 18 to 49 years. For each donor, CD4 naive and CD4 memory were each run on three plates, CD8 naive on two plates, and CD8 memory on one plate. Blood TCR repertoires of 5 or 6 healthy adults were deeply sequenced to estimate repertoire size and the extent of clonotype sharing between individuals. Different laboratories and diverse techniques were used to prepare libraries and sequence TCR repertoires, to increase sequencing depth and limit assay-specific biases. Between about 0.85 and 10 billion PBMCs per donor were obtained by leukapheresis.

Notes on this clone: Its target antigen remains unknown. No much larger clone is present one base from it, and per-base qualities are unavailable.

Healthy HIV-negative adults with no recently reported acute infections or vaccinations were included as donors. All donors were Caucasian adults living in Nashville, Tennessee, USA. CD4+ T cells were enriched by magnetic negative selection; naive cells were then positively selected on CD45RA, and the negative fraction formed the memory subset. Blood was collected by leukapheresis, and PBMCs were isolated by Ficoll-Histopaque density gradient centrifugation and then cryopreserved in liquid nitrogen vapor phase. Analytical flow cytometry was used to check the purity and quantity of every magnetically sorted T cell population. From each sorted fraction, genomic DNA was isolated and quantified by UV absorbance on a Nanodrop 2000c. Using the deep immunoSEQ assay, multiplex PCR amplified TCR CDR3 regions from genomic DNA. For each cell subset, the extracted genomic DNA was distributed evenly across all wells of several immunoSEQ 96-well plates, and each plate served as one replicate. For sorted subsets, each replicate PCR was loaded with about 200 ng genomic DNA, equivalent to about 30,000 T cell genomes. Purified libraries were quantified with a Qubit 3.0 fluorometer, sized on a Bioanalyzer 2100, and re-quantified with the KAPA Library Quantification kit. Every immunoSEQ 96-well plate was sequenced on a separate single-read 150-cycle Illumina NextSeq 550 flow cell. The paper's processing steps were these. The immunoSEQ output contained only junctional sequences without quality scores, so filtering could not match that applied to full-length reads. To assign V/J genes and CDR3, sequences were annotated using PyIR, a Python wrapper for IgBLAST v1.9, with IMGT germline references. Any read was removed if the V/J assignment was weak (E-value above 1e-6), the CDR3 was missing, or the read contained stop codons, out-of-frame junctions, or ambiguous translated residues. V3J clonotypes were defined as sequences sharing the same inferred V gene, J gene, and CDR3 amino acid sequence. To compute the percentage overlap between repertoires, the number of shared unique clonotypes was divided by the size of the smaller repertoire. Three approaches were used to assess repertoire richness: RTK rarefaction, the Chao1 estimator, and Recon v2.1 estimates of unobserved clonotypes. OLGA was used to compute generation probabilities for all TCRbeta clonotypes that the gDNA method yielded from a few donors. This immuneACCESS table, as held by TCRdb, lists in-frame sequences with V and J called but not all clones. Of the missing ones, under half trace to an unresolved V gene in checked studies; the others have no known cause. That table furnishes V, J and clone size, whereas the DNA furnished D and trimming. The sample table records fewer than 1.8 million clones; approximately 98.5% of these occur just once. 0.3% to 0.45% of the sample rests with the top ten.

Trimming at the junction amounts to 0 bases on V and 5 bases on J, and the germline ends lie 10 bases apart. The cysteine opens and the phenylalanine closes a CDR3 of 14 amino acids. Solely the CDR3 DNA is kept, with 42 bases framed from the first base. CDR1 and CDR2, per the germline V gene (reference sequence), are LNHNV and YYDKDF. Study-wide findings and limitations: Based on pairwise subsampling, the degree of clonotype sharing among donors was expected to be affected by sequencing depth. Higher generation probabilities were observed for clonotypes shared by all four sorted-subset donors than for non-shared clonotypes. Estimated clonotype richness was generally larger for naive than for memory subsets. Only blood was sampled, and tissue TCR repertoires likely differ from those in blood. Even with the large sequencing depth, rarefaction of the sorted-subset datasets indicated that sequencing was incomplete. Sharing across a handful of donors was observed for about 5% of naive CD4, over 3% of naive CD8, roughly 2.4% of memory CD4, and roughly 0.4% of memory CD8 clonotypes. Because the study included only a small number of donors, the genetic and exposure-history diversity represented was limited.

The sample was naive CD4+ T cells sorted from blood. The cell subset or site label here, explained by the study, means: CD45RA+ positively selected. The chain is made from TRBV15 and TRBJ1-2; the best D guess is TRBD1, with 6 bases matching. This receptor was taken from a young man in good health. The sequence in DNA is TGTGCCACCAGCAGAGATAGGGGGTGGTATGGCTACACCTTC. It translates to CATSRDRGWYGYTF.